This T cell receptor (beta chain) was documented in a study of blood T cell repertoires in COVID-19. Across the whole study: The study drew acute and convalescent COVID-19 samples from the United States, Italy and Spain.

The ends lost 3 bases at V and 5 bases at J; junction bases unmatched: 5. In germline, CDR1 is DFQATT, CDR2 SNEGSKA (reference sequence). The CDR3 consists of 14 residues. TCRdb's copy holds only in-frame clones and misses some; the assay was immunoSEQ multiplex PCR. The sample has 57,000 or so clones; 70% to 85% are singletons. This receptor was identified in a man aged 70-80 years with active COVID-19. This chain joins TRBV20-1 and TRBJ2-7, with TRBD2 matching over 12 bases. Sequencing was done on a sample of peripheral blood. The CDR3 region has the DNA TGCAGTGCTAGTGGGGGACTAGCGGGCCACGAGCAGTACTTC. Its translation is CSASGGLAGHEQYF.